The 28 T cell receptor delta chains below all came from one sample that was sequenced in a study of Vδ1+ human thymocytes listed by TCRdb under 2018. No antigen has been identified for these receptors. Findings and caveats that apply to the study as a whole: In contrast to oligoclonal peripheral blood repertoires, thymic TRG and TRD repertoires appeared to be highly polyclonal with Gaussian CDR3 length distributions.

Instrument on record: Illumina MiSeq. RNA extraction was carried out with the RNeasy mini kit, and reverse transcription was then done using Superscript III. CDR3 amplicons were generated by multiplex PCR with pooled V-gene forward primers and a constant-region reverse primer carrying Illumina adaptor overhangs. Clone calls in TCRdb were regenerated from the public reads with CATT, after which identical DNA sequences shared one row. The sample table contains 22,000 or so delta-chain clones; only one count was recorded for 8.1% of them. The top ten clonotypes cover almost 1% of the sample. Sequenced sample: Vdelta1+ gamma-delta thymocytes from the thymus. According to the study, the label for this sample's cell subset or site signals: FACS-sorted CD3+ TCRalphabeta- TCRVdelta1+ TCRVdelta2- thymocytes. The receptors here all came from a child younger than two who had congenital heart surgery.

The chain carries TRDV1 and TRDJ1; TRDD3 might be the D (8 bases). Per germline, CDR1 TSWWSYY and CDR2 QGS. Deletions cut 0 bases from V and 8 bases from J, with 28 bases between. The CDR3 runs to 19 residues. CDR3 amino acids: CALGELPLFLRYWGSKLIF. CDR3 nucleotide sequence: TGTGCTCTTGGGGAACTCCCTCTTTTCCTACGGTACTGGGGGTCAAAACTCATCTTT.

The chain combines TRDV1 with TRDJ1; 10 nucleotides align to TRDD3. CDR3 length: 20 residues. V was clipped by 0 bases and J by 3 bases; unmatched bases: 16. Germline assignment: CDR1 TSWWSYY and CDR2 QGS. CDR3 loop: CALGELRDKPGGYGADKLIF. The DNA of the CDR3 is TGTGCTCTTGGGGAACTTCGGGACAAGCCCGGGGGATACGGAGCCGATAAACTCATCTTT.

This clone was counted between two and nine times. This chain joins TRDV1 and TRDJ1; D possibly corresponds to TRDD2 (6 bases). The CDR3 totals 17 residues. Per germline, CDR1 TSWWSYY and CDR2 QGS. V dropped 1 base and J dropped 4 bases, with 19 bases sitting between them. The CDR3: CALGEPCFLSPNDKLIF. The CDR3 region has the DNA TGTGCTCTTGGGGAACCATGCTTCCTTTCGCCGAACGATAAACTCATCTTT.

This clone was observed a few times. This chain connects TRDV1 to TRDJ1; 9 nucleotides agree with TRDD3. Germline V gives CDR1 TSWWSYY, CDR2 QGS. This CDR3 contains 19 residues. The ends lost 2 bases at V and 0 bases at J; junction bases unmatched: 13. The CDR3 reads CALGEVGVLGDRHTDKLIF. CDR3 DNA sequence: TGTGCTCTTGGGGAAGTCGGTGTACTGGGGGACCGGCACACCGATAAACTCATCTTT.

This chain connects TRDV1 to TRDJ1; 9 bases fit TRDD2. The J gene, left out of TCRdb, was set here by checking the DNA against germline. V lost 5 bases and J lost 1; bases outside the gene matches: 26. The CDR3 extends over 22 amino acids. Per germline, CDR1 TSWWSYY and CDR2 QGS. DNA for the CDR3: TGTGCTCTTGGGAAAGGGACCTTCCTACCTCTTGGGGGACCGTCGGGCACCGATAAACTCATCTTT. This gives the protein CALGKGTFLPLGGPSGTDKLIF.

This clone was seen only once. The chain carries TRDV1 and TRDJ1, with 13 bases fitting TRDD3. TCRdb carries no J gene annotation; the J gene was assigned here by matching the DNA with germline. Germline V gene sequence: CDR1 TSWWSYY, CDR2 QGS. The CDR3 totals 19 residues. J gave up 0 bases and V 2 bases, and 9 bases lay outside the gene matches. The CDR3 sequence is CALGECATGGYDYTDKLIF. In DNA, the CDR3 is TGTGCTCTTGGGGAATGCGCTACTGGGGGATACGACTACACCGATAAACTCATCTTT.

This clone came up a few times. V gene TRDV1 combines with J gene TRDJ2; possibly TRDD3 for D (5 bases). V lost 5 bases, J lost 0 bases, and 22 bases lay in between. The CDR3 sequence is 19 residues long. Per germline, CDR1 TSWWSYY and CDR2 QGS. For the CDR3, the DNA is TGTGCTCTTGGGTCGCTCTCTACGGGGGGTCTAGCTTTGACAGCACAACTCTTCTTT. This sequence encodes CALGSLSTGGLALTAQLFF.

This clone has only a few counts. The V and J genes are TRDV1 and TRDJ1, with D hard to call. Germline lookup yields CDR1 TSWWSYY and CDR2 QGS. The CDR3 spans 17 residues. With 4 bases removed from V and 4 bases from J, the gap between germline ends came to 22 bases. The CDR3: CALGGLYVKGTRDKLIF. The CDR3 DNA reads TGTGCTCTTGGGGGGCTCTACGTAAAAGGGACCCGCGATAAACTCATCTTT.

This chain joins TRDV1 and TRDJ1; TRDD3 matches at 9 bases. TCRdb is silent on the J gene; assignment here came from matching the DNA to germline. The V gene end was trimmed by 0 bases and the J gene end by 1 base; junction bases not matched to a gene: 9. Per the germline V gene, CDR1 is TSWWSYY and CDR2 is QGS. CDR3 size: 18 residues. The DNA of the CDR3 is TGTGCTCTTGGGGAACTCCTTGCTGGGGGATCCATCACCGATAAACTCATCTTT. This gives the protein CALGELLAGGSITDKLIF.

This clone came up a few times. The gene calls are TRDV1 and TRDJ1; D perhaps matches TRDD3 (6 bases). Germline lookup yields CDR1 TSWWSYY and CDR2 QGS. The CDR3 spans 19 residues. Trimming took 0 bases from V and 1 from J, leaving 21 bases between them. CDR3 amino acids: CALGELHYGRGDSTDKLIF. CDR3 coding DNA: TGTGCTCTTGGGGAACTCCACTACGGTAGGGGGGACAGCACCGATAAACTCATCTTT.

In its sample, this clone ranks as medium-sized. V is TRDV2 and J is TRDJ1, with D perhaps matching TRDD2 (5 bases). The CDR3 runs to 17 residues. CDR1 and CDR2 from the germline V gene are GEAIGNYY and EKD. The V end lost 3 bases, the J end lost 0 bases, and 19 bases lay between the germline ends. The CDR3 here is CACDPPSPVQYTDKLIF. DNA of the CDR3: TGTGCCTGTGACCCGCCTTCTCCAGTACAATACACCGATAAACTCATCTTT.

This chain links TRDV1 with TRDJ2, with 13 nucleotides matching TRDD3. Germline V gene lookup returns CDR1 TSWWSYY and CDR2 QGS. The CDR3 covers 24 residues. V trimming: 3 bases; J trimming: 7 bases; junction bases outside the gene matches: 29. The CDR3 here is CALGEASQPPAHTGGYVGEAQLFF. The DNA of the CDR3 is TGTGCTCTTGGGGAGGCTTCCCAACCACCCGCCCATACTGGGGGATACGTCGGAGAAGCACAACTCTTCTTT.

This chain uses TRDV1 with TRDJ1; no clear D gene. Assignment of the J gene here rests on matching the DNA to germline, because TCRdb gives none. Germline values: CDR1 TSWWSYY, CDR2 QGS. The CDR3 is 15 residues long. V lost 1 base and J 0 bases, leaving 9 bases between the germline ends. The CDR3 DNA reads TGTGCTCTTGGGGAACCAGGGTCCTACACCGATAAACTCATCTTT. This translates into CALGEPGSYTDKLIF.

The table lists this clone with a few counts. This sequence joins TRDV1 and TRDJ1; no reliable D call. Germline-derived CDR1 and CDR2 are TSWWSYY and QGS. CDR3 length: 20 amino acids. The V end lost 1 base, the J end lost 8 bases, and 32 bases lay between the germline ends. CDR3 residues: CALGEPRLSNPFSLSRKLIF. In DNA form, the CDR3 reads TGTGCTCTTGGGGAACCGCGACTCTCTAACCCGTTCTCCCTCTCCCGGAAACTCATCTTT.

This clone was recorded a few times. The rearrangement uses TRDV1 and TRDJ1; TRDD3 agrees at 12 bases. The CDR3 has 26 amino acids. In germline, CDR1 is TSWWSYY, CDR2 QGS. The J segment lost 3 bases and the V segment lost 5 bases, leaving 37 bases of the junction unmatched. Written as DNA, the CDR3 is TGTGCTCTTGGGTCCCTCGGCCTTCCAACCTACCGACCGAGTACTGGGGGATACAGGAGGGCCGATAAACTCATCTTT. It specifies CALGSLGLPTYRPSTGGYRRADKLIF.

This chain joins TRDV1 and TRDJ1; D unresolved. In germline, CDR1 is TSWWSYY, CDR2 QGS. V was clipped by 1 base and J by 1 base, with 10 bases between them. The CDR3 extends over 15 amino acids. The DNA of the CDR3 is TGTGCTCTTGGGGAACGGGCGGACTGCACCGATAAACTCATCTTT. This translates into CALGERADCTDKLIF.

The rearrangement links TRDV1 to TRDJ1; TRDD3 might be the D (5 bases). TCRdb leaves out the J gene; it was filled in here by matching the DNA to germline. Germline V lookup: CDR1 TSWWSYY, CDR2 QGS. V was pared by 0 bases and J by 3 bases, with 29 bases between. The CDR3 spans 21 residues. The CDR3 DNA sequence: TGTGCTCTTGGGGAACTGGCGGGGGCTACGGATTACTGGACTAACGCCGATAAACTCATCTTT. Protein sequence: CALGELAGATDYWTNADKLIF.

V is TRDV1 and J is TRDJ1; the match to TRDD3 covers 11 bases. There are 26 residues in the CDR3. The V gene's germline CDR1 is TSWWSYY and CDR2 QGS. The V segment lost 4 bases and the J segment 1 base; nucleotides outside the gene matches: 35. CDR3 nucleotide sequence: TGTGCTCTTGGGGCTCCCACTAGGAGTGTCTACTTTTTACTGGGGGATAAAGTGGTGCGCACCGATAAACTCATCTTT. The encoded protein is CALGAPTRSVYFLLGDKVVRTDKLIF.

Here the J gene is TRDJ1 and the V gene is not called; the table's D call, TRDD3, was not checked against the DNA. The CDR3 is 15 amino acids. The chain's CDR3 is CALGTQQDGGGKLIF. CDR3 DNA: TGTGCTCTTGGGACTCAACAGGACGGTGGGGGAAAACTCATCTTT.

This clone was observed a handful of times. The rearrangement links TRDV1 to TRDJ1; TRDD3 is a possible D gene (6 bases). Germline V CDR1 and CDR2: TSWWSYY, QGS. This CDR3 region has 23 residues. Trimming took 5 bases from V and 0 from J, leaving 37 bases between them. The CDR3 DNA sequence: TGTGCTCTTGGGCACCTACGTAACACTGCGATCTGGCTGGGGCCCGATTACACCGATAAACTCATCTTT. This gives the protein CALGHLRNTAIWLGPDYTDKLIF.

The chain recombines TRDV1 with TRDJ1, with 9 bases aligning to TRDD2. Per the germline V gene, CDR1 is TSWWSYY and CDR2 is QGS. The CDR3 totals 23 residues. The junction had 31 bases not matched to a gene; V was cut back by 1 base and J by 7 bases. The CDR3 is CALGEPPSFLQRGIVQEGAKLIF. For the CDR3, the DNA is TGTGCTCTTGGGGAACCCCCTTCCTTCCTACAGCGAGGGATAGTTCAGGAGGGGGCTAAACTCATCTTT.

The chain carries TRDV1 and TRDJ1; weak D call: TRDD3 (6 bases). V lost 7 bases and J lost 0, with 30 bases in between. This CDR3 has 20 residues. The germline V gene encodes CDR1 TSWWSYY and CDR2 QGS. CDR3 sequence: CALVQFGVGASRAYTDKLIF. DNA of the CDR3: TGTGCTCTTGTCCAATTCGGGGTGGGGGCCTCAAGGGCATACACCGATAAACTCATCTTT.

In its sample, this clone ranks as medium-sized (0.01 to 0.1%). Different DNA sequences within this sample yield the same CDR3. The rearrangement uses TRDV2 and TRDJ2; TRDD3 matches at 8 bases. The CDR3 runs 20 residues. Germline values: CDR1 GEAIGNYY, CDR2 EKD. Germline trimming cut 4 bases from V and 6 bases from J; bases unmatched to any gene: 24. The CDR3: CACDTHYVIWGRYRAAQLFF. CDR3 bases: TGTGCCTGTGATACACATTACGTAATCTGGGGGAGATACCGGGCAGCACAACTCTTCTTT.

Turning to this clone: Mismatch with germline at one junction end may stem from a read error. The J gene is TRDJ1, the V gene TRDV1; TRDD3 agrees at 12 bases. Germline CDR1 reads TSWWSYY; CDR2 reads QGS. This CDR3 contains 22 residues. CDR3 region: CAPGELSSPVGTGGYPDDKLIF. CDR3 DNA: TGTGCTCCTGGGGAACTCTCTTCCCCCGTGGGCACTGGGGGATACCCTGACGATAAACTCATCTTT.

This clone was counted only a few times. The V and J genes are TRDV1 and TRDJ1; D gene ambiguous. There are 13 residues in the CDR3. With 3 bases removed from V and 10 bases from J, the gap between germline ends came to 15 bases. Germline lookup yields CDR1 TSWWSYY and CDR2 QGS. As DNA, the CDR3 is TGTGCTCTTGGGGACCACTTCTGGAGTAGACTCATCTTT. It yields the protein CALGDHFWSRLIF.

The chain uses TRDV1 and TRDJ1; D gene unclear. CDR3 length: 14 amino acids. The V and J ends lost 0 bases and 0 bases respectively, with 5 bases between them. CDR1 TSWWSYY and CDR2 QGS come from the germline V gene. This CDR3 reads CALGELSNTDKLIF. CDR3 in DNA: TGTGCTCTTGGGGAACTTTCTAACACCGATAAACTCATCTTT.

The chain carries TRDV1 and TRDJ1, with TRDD3 matching over 10 bases. The V gene's germline CDR1 is TSWWSYY and CDR2 QGS. The ends lost 2 bases at V and 4 bases at J; junction bases unmatched: 22. The CDR3 covers 21 residues. The CDR3, as DNA: TGTGCTCTTGGGGAAGGCGACGAAGGGGCCCCGGGGGATACGCGATACGATAAACTCATCTTT. Its translation: CALGEGDEGAPGDTRYDKLIF.

This clone has just a few counts. This chain uses TRDV1 with TRDJ1, with 12 bases fitting TRDD3. Trimming removed 3 bases from V and 0 bases from J; junction bases left unmatched: 26. Per the germline V gene, CDR1 is TSWWSYY and CDR2 is QGS. The CDR3 extends over 24 amino acids. The CDR3 protein is CALGDLPSDLLLGDTEEYTDKLIF. The CDR3, as DNA: TGTGCTCTTGGGGATCTCCCTTCCGACCTTCTACTGGGGGATACAGAAGAGTACACCGATAAACTCATCTTT.